This passage covers 3 T cell receptor beta chains from one sample sequenced in a study of blood T cell repertoires in COVID-19 (dated by TCRdb to 2020 to 2021). Library creation used the immunoSEQ multiplex PCR assay. This immuneACCESS table, as held by TCRdb, lists in-frame sequences with V and J called but not all clones. Of the missing ones, under half trace to an unresolved V gene in checked studies; the others have no known cause. The sample includes approximately 56,000 clones, with roughly 90% observed a single time. Roughly 10% of the sample belongs to the ten largest clones. Sequenced sample: peripheral blood. Receptor source: an elderly man with active or convalescent COVID-19.

V gene TRBV6-4 combines with J gene TRBJ2-1, with 7 bases matching TRBD2. Germline CDR1 MRHNA, CDR2 SNTAGT. There are 15 residues in the CDR3. V lost 2 bases to trimming and J lost 8 bases; unmatched junction nucleotides: 9. This CDR3 reads CASSDQAGVPHEQFF. The CDR3 DNA sequence: TGTGCCAGCAGTGACCAGGCGGGGGTGCCCCATGAGCAGTTCTTC.

The chain employs TRBV6-5 and TRBJ1-2; a possible D gene is TRBD1 (6 bases). The germline CDR1 and CDR2 sequences are MNHEY and SVGAGI. The V end was cut by 7 bases, the J end by 6 bases, with 21 bases between. The CDR3 sequence is 15 residues long. CDR3 protein: CASIRSQGLIDGYTF. As DNA, the CDR3 is TGTGCCAGCATTCGGTCTCAGGGGCTTATTGATGGCTACACCTTC.

This chain uses TRBV27 with TRBJ2-7; a weak D match, TRBD1 (6 bases). The germline CDR1 and CDR2 sequences are MNHEY and SMNVEV (reference sequence). This CDR3 comprises 14 residues. The V end was cut by 5 bases, the J end by 4 bases, with 15 bases between. In nucleotides, the CDR3 is TGTGCCAGCAGTCCCGGGACACACCTTTACGAGCAGTACTTC. Translation gives CASSPGTHLYEQYF.